The 6 T cell receptor beta chains listed next were all sequenced from one sample in a study of T cell responses to AZD1222 COVID-19 vaccine. Profiled with immunoSEQ multiplex PCR; TCRdb holds only in-frame clones, not every one. The sample shows about 73,000 clones, about 91% of them seen only once. The sequenced sample was peripheral blood, obtained on day 0 of AZD1222 vaccination. Receptors were obtained from an adult in good health.

The gene calls are TRBV5-5 and TRBJ1-1; D uncertain. This CDR3 is 14 amino acids long. V was clipped by 0 bases and J by 3 bases, with 9 bases between them. Germline V lookup: CDR1 SGHKS, CDR2 YYEKEE (reference sequence). CDR3 sequence reads: CASSLDIGYTEAFF. The CDR3, as DNA: TGTGCCAGCAGCTTGGACATAGGATACACTGAAGCTTTCTTT.

This clone was detected only a few times. The chain links TRBV6-2 or TRBV6-3 to TRBJ2-1, with D possibly called TRBD1 or TRBD2 (6 bases each). The length of the CDR3 is 17 residues. V lost 5 bases and J 2 bases, leaving 19 bases between the germline ends. Germline V lookup: CDR1 MNHEY, CDR2 SVGEGT. The CDR3 reads CASSRPPGAGPYNEQFF. CDR3 sequence (DNA): TGTGCCAGCAGTCGCCCTCCGGGGGCGGGGCCCTACAATGAGCAGTTCTTC.

The rearrangement links TRBV7-9 to TRBJ1-5; the D is unclear. Germline V gene data show CDR1 as SEHNR and CDR2 as FQNEAQ (reference sequence). Trimming stripped 1 base from V and 6 bases from J, with 4 bases between. CDR3 length: 12 amino acids. The CDR3 DNA is TGTGCCAGCAGCTTAGACAGTCAGCCCCAGCATTTT. Its protein is CASSLDSQPQHF.

This clone was seen only once. The chain couples TRBV5-6 to TRBJ2-3, with TRBD2 matching over 8 bases. Per germline, CDR1 SGHDT and CDR2 YYEEEE. J lost 2 bases, V lost 0 bases, and 5 bases had no gene match. The CDR3 runs to 16 residues. CDR3 sequence reads: CASSLALAGVTDTQYF. In DNA, the CDR3 is TGTGCCAGCAGCTTGGCTCTAGCGGGTGTCACAGATACGCAGTATTTT.

The chain couples TRBV27 to TRBJ2-7; TRBD2 aligns across 10 bases. Germline V gene data show CDR1 as MNHEY and CDR2 as SMNVEV (reference sequence). V lost 5 bases to trimming and J lost 2 bases; unmatched junction nucleotides: 6. This CDR3 is 15 amino acids long. This chain's CDR3 is CASSARTSGTYEQYF. CDR3 coding DNA: TGTGCCAGCAGTGCGAGGACTAGCGGAACCTACGAGCAGTACTTC.

The chain links TRBV18 to TRBJ1-4; TRBD1 is a possible D gene (6 bases). The CDR3 runs 16 residues. Trimming removed 4 bases from V and 6 bases from J, with 18 bases in between. CDR1 and CDR2 (germline): KGHSH, LQKENI. The CDR3 DNA reads as TGTGCCAGCTCACAATCTAGAGGGGGATTTTATGAAAAACTGTTTTTT. It specifies CASSQSRGGFYEKLFF. The full variable domain, with the rest looked up from reference TRBV18 and TRBJ1-4, is NAGVMQNPRHLVRRRGQEARLRCSPMKGHSHVYWYRQLPEEGLKFMVYLQKENIIDESGMPKERFSAEFPKEGPSILRIQQVVRGDSAAYFCASSQSRGGFYEKLFFGSGTQLSVL.